This T cell receptor (beta chain) was retrieved from a study of graft-versus-host responses after intestinal transplantation. Study details: After anti-thymocyte globulin induction, recipients took tacrolimus and steroids for around three years. The study, taken as a whole, reports: Circulating GvH clones peaking coincided with falling HvG clones soon after transplant. GvH clones were identified in recipient marrow, with some first appearing in ileum or blood.

Sequencing was performed with immunoSEQ multiplex PCR; in TCRdb, only in-frame clones are kept and a portion is missing. The repertoire holds roughly 73,000 clones, with roughly 91% as singletons. As concerns this clone: The target antigen is unknown.

Per germline, CDR1 MDHEN and CDR2 SYDVKM. This CDR3 comprises 17 residues. The V gene end was trimmed by 5 bases and the J gene end by 5 bases; junction bases not matched to a gene: 14. This TCR was sampled from a human donor who was the organ donor for an intestinal transplant. The chain joins TRBV28 to TRBJ2-2, with TRBD1 matching over 7 bases. This specimen was unstimulated CD8+ T cells sorted from spleen or lymph node cells, taken before transplant. CDR3 in DNA: TGTGCCAGCAGTGACACCAGGGGGATGTCCGGGACCGGGGAGCTGTTTTTT. Its protein is CASSDTRGMSGTGELFF.